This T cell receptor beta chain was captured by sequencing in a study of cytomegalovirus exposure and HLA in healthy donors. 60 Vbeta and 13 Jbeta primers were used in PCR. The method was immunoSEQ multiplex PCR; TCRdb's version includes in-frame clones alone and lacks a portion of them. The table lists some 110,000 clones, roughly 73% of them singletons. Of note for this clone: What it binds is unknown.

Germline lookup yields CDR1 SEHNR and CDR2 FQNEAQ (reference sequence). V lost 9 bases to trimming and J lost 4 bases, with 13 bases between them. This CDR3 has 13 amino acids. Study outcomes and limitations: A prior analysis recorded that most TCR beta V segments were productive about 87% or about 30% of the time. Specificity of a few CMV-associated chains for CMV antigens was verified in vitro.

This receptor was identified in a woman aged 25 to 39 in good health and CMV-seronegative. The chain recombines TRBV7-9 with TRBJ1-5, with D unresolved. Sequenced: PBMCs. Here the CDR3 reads CASEGDLNQPQHF. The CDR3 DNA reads TGTGCCAGTGAAGGAGATCTGAATCAGCCCCAGCATTTT. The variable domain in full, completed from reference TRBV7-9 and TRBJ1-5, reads DTGVSQNPRHKITKRGQNVTFRCDPISEHNRLYWYRQTLGQGPEFLTYFQNEAQLEKSRLLSDRFSAERPKGSFSTLEIQRTEQGDSAMYLCASEGDLNQPQHFGDGTRLSIL.